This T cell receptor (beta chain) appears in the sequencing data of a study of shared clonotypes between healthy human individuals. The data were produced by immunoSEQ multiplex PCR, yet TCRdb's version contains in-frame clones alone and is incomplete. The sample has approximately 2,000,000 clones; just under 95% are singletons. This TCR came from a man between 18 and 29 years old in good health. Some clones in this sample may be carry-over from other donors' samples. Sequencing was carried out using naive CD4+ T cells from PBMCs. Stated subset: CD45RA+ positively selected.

CDR3 sequence (DNA): TGTGCCAGCAGTTTAATTACGTATGGCTACACCTTC. Residues: CASSLITYGYTF. This chain joins TRBV28 and TRBJ1-2, with D unclear. Deletions cut 2 bases from V and 5 bases from J, with 6 bases between. The CDR3 covers 12 residues. Per germline, CDR1 MDHEN and CDR2 SYDVKM.